Listed here are 16 T cell receptor beta chains from one sample, sequenced in a study of blood T cell repertoires in COVID-19. Generated by immunoSEQ multiplex PCR, the TCRdb table keeps only in-frame clones and is missing some. Found here are roughly 190,000 clones, roughly 84% of them singletons; the top ten hold roughly a fifth. The sample was peripheral blood. The receptor source for this set is a human donor in a cohort sampled during active COVID-19.

This chain links TRBV2 with TRBJ1-4, with D maybe TRBD1 (5 bases). Deletions cut 9 bases from V and 0 bases from J, with 8 bases between. The length of the CDR3 is 13 residues. Germline CDR1 SNHLY, CDR2 FYNNEI. The CDR3 is CASRQSTNEKLFF. CDR3 sequence (DNA): TGTGCCAGTCGACAGTCAACTAATGAAAAACTGTTTTTT. The full variable domain, rest sourced from reference TRBV2 and TRBJ1-4, is EPEVTQTPSHQVTQMGQEVILRCVPISNHLYFYWYRQILGQKVEFLVSFYNNEISEKSEIFDDQFSVERPDGSNFTLKIRSTKLEDSAMYFCASRQSTNEKLFFGSGTQLSVL.

The chain combines TRBV2 with TRBJ1-6, with TRBD1 as a possible D gene (5 bases). This CDR3 comprises 14 residues. CDR1 and CDR2 from the germline V gene are SNHLY and FYNNEI. The V end lost 0 bases, the J end lost 9 bases, and 9 bases lay between the germline ends. The CDR3 loop reads CASSEAGTSSPLHF. The DNA of the CDR3 is TGTGCCAGCAGTGAAGCTGGGACTAGTTCACCCCTCCACTTT.

This sequence joins TRBV7-9 and TRBJ2-3, with 7 positions matching TRBD2. The V gene end was trimmed by 2 bases and the J gene end by 2 bases; junction bases not matched to a gene: 13. The CDR3 contains 18 residues. Germline V gene sequence: CDR1 SEHNR, CDR2 FQNEAQ (reference sequence). CDR3 loop: CASSLRRASGRHTDTQYF. CDR3 sequence (DNA): TGTGCCAGCAGCTTAAGGCGGGCTAGCGGCCGACACACAGATACGCAGTATTTT.

V and J are TRBV5-4 and TRBJ2-7, with D perhaps matching TRBD2 (5 bases). Trimming removed 1 base at V and 7 bases at J, with 18 bases between. The germline V gene has CDR1 SGHNT and CDR2 YYREEE (reference sequence). The CDR3 loop spans 15 amino acids. CDR3 amino acids: CASSLSGRPRREQYF. CDR3 in DNA: TGTGCCAGCAGCTTGTCCGGGCGGCCGAGGAGGGAGCAGTACTTC.

This rearrangement joins TRBV6-5 to TRBJ1-5; 10 bases are shared with TRBD1. J gave up 7 bases and V 8 bases, and 5 bases lay outside the gene matches. The CDR3 consists of 13 residues. Germline CDR1 MNHEY, CDR2 SVGAGI. As DNA, the CDR3 is TGTGCCAGCCTCGGGACAGGGGTGCAGCCCCAGCATTTT. The encoded protein is CASLGTGVQPQHF.

This clone was counted between two and nine times. J is TRBJ2-1 and V is TRBV7-3; 11 bases align to TRBD2. Trimming at V came to 10 bases and at J to 12 bases, leaving 11 bases not matched to a gene. Germline-derived CDR1 and CDR2 are SGHTA and FQGTGA. This CDR3 has 13 residues. CDR3 DNA: TGTGCCACTTCATTCGGGACTAGCGGTCCGCAGTTCTTC. Protein product: CATSFGTSGPQFF.

This clone has at least ten counts. This chain connects TRBV28 to TRBJ1-2, with D tentatively TRBD1 (6 bases). This CDR3 spans 13 amino acids. CDR1 and CDR2 from the germline V gene are MDHEN and SYDVKM. V lost 2 bases and J 7 bases, leaving 11 bases between the germline ends. The CDR3, as DNA: TGTGCCAGCAGTTTAAGGGGGGGCTTTGGCTACACCTTC. Residues: CASSLRGGFGYTF.

The chain combines TRBV27 with TRBJ2-3; 7 bases agree with TRBD2. V lost 3 bases and J lost 3; bases outside the gene matches: 9. The CDR3 loop spans 16 amino acids. Germline lookup yields CDR1 MNHEY and CDR2 SMNVEV (reference sequence). The CDR3 nucleotides are TGTGCCAGCAGTTTTAGAGGACTAGGTTTGACAGATACGCAGTATTTT. Its translation is CASSFRGLGLTDTQYF.

The chain carries TRBV28 and TRBJ2-7; TRBD2 agrees at 10 bases. The CDR3 contains 16 residues. Per germline, CDR1 MDHEN and CDR2 SYDVKM. The V and J ends lost 8 bases and 2 bases, in that order; junction bases with no gene match: 12. As DNA, the CDR3 is TGTGCCAGCGAGCGGAGCGGGAGGGCCCCGGCCTACGAGCAGTACTTC. Protein sequence: CASERSGRAPAYEQYF.

This clone was observed a few times. The chain recombines TRBV28 with TRBJ2-7; tentatively, D is TRBD1 (6 bases). There are 12 residues in the CDR3. V shed 8 bases and J shed 4 bases, with 12 bases lying between them. Germline V gives CDR1 MDHEN, CDR2 SYDVKM. CDR3 nucleotides: TGTGCCAGCGTTAGTCAGGGGTACGAGCAGTACTTC. It is translated as CASVSQGYEQYF.

This rearrangement joins TRBV5-1 to TRBJ2-7; D not certain. Deletions cut 7 bases from V and 4 bases from J, with 9 bases between. Germline loops: CDR1 SGHRS, CDR2 YFSETQ. This CDR3 region has 11 residues. CDR3: CASASEYEQYF. The CDR3 region has the DNA TGCGCCAGCGCTTCTGAGTACGAGCAGTACTTC.

The chain couples TRBV6-6 to TRBJ2-7, with 9 bases aligning to TRBD1. The J segment lost 5 bases and the V segment lost 2 bases, leaving 7 bases of the junction unmatched. The length of the CDR3 is 15 residues. In germline, CDR1 is MNHNY, CDR2 SVGAGI (reference sequence). CDR3 nucleotides: TGTGCCAGCAGTTACGACGGGACAGGGTACCACGAGCAGTACGTC. This sequence encodes CASSYDGTGYHEQYV.

The chain is built from TRBV9 and TRBJ2-2; TRBD1 matches at 8 bases. V dropped 4 bases and J dropped 4; count of bases not matched to a gene: 6. Germline V CDR1 and CDR2: SGDLS, YYNGEE. This CDR3 spans 15 amino acids. The chain's CDR3 is CASSPRQGSTGELFF. The CDR3 nucleotides are TGTGCCAGCAGCCCCCGACAGGGGTCCACCGGGGAGCTGTTTTTT. Together with reference TRBV9 and TRBJ2-2, the CDR3 gives the full variable domain: DSGVTQTPKHLITATGQRVTLRCSPRSGDLSVYWYQQSLDQGLQFLIQYYNGEERAKGNILERFSAQQFPDLHSELNLSSLELGDSALYFCASSPRQGSTGELFFGEGSRLTVL.

The chain links TRBV3-1 (or the pseudogene TRBV3-2) to TRBJ1-6; D gene unclear. CDR1 is LGHDT and CDR2 is YNNKEL in the germline V gene (reference sequence). The CDR3 covers 15 residues. The V end lost 2 bases, the J end lost 7 bases, and 12 bases lay between the germline ends. The CDR3 spells CASSQTAALNSPLHF. CDR3 coding DNA: TGTGCCAGCAGCCAAACGGCGGCTTTGAATTCACCCCTCCACTTT.

V and J are TRBV18 and TRBJ1-2, with 10 bases lining up with TRBD1. The V segment lost 7 bases and the J segment 6 bases; nucleotides outside the gene matches: 5. Per the germline V gene, CDR1 is KGHSH and CDR2 is LQKENI. There are 13 residues in the CDR3. CDR3 sequence reads: CASFRDRGHGYTF. CDR3 coding DNA: TGTGCCAGCTTCCGGGACAGGGGACATGGCTACACCTTC.

The count of this clone is one. The rearrangement uses TRBV2 and TRBJ1-1; 7 bases are a match to TRBD1. CDR1 is SNHLY and CDR2 is FYNNEI in the germline V gene. This CDR3 has 13 residues. V shed 9 bases, J shed 1 base, and the junction held 5 bases outside the gene matches. The CDR3 spells CASTGQPNTEAFF. Here the CDR3 DNA reads TGTGCCAGTACGGGACAGCCGAACACTGAAGCTTTCTTT.